Listed here are 22 T cell receptor beta chains from one sample, sequenced in a study of blood T cell repertoires in COVID-19 (dated by TCRdb to 2019 to 2021). The receptor library was made with the immunoSEQ multiplex PCR assay. TCRdb retrieved this table from immuneACCESS and kept in-frame rearrangements only. Not all clones are present; in checked studies, unresolved V genes account for under half, and no reason is known for the remainder. The sample profile shows tens of thousands of clones; 80% to 90% of them were found once. The top ten hold 2% to 2.5% of the sample. The sequencing input was peripheral blood. The receptors derive from a human donor in a cohort sampled during active COVID-19.

This chain connects TRBV7-9 to TRBJ1-5; perhaps TRBD1 as D (6 bases). CDR1 and CDR2 (germline): SEHNR, FQNEAQ (reference sequence). The CDR3 runs to 14 residues. V was pared by 5 bases and J by 6 bases, with 14 bases between. The CDR3 region is CASSRGEGGQPQHF. The CDR3 DNA reads TGTGCCAGCAGCCGCGGAGAAGGGGGTCAGCCCCAGCATTTT.

The chain links TRBV27 to TRBJ1-4; TRBD1 matches at 9 bases. Germline assignment: CDR1 MNHEY and CDR2 SMNVEV (reference sequence). CDR3 length: 15 residues. The V and J ends lost 5 bases and 7 bases, in that order; junction bases with no gene match: 8. The CDR3 DNA is TGTGCCAGCAGTGCCTTACAGGGGGCGCGTGAAAAACTGTTTTTT. It yields the protein CASSALQGAREKLFF.

The chain has TRBV9 and TRBJ2-5; TRBD2 is a possible D gene (5 bases). The CDR3 length is 15 residues. V lost 0 bases, J lost 5 bases, and 14 bases lay in between. Germline V gene lookup returns CDR1 SGDLS and CDR2 YYNGEE. CDR3: CASSVVPSSRETQYF. In nucleotides, the CDR3 is TGTGCCAGCAGCGTAGTCCCTAGCTCCAGGGAGACCCAGTACTTC. Combining the CDR3 with reference TRBV9 and TRBJ2-5 gives the whole variable domain DSGVTQTPKHLITATGQRVTLRCSPRSGDLSVYWYQQSLDQGLQFLIQYYNGEERAKGNILERFSAQQFPDLHSELNLSSLELGDSALYFCASSVVPSSRETQYFGPGTRLLVL.

The CDR3 coding sequence is TGTGCCAGCAGCCTCGCCAGGGGGCGCGGGATAACCGGGGAGCTGTTTTTT. Its translation is CASSLARGRGITGELFF. This chain links TRBV7-9 with TRBJ2-2; 8 nucleotides match TRBD1. The CDR3 covers 17 residues. Germline V gene lookup returns CDR1 SEHNR and CDR2 FQNEAQ (reference sequence). V shed 5 bases and J 5 bases; nucleotides not matched to a gene: 13.

This chain uses TRBV28 with TRBJ1-2; D is undetermined. Per the germline V gene, CDR1 is MDHEN and CDR2 is SYDVKM. V gave up 5 bases and J gave up 0 bases, with 16 bases separating them. The CDR3 is made up of 16 amino acids. This chain's CDR3 is CASSPFGSFANYGYTF. The CDR3 DNA reads TGTGCCAGCAGTCCTTTCGGGTCCTTCGCTAACTATGGCTACACCTTC.

The V gene is TRBV6-5, the J gene TRBJ1-3; no definite D call. Trimming removed 6 bases at V and 0 bases at J, with 6 bases between. CDR3 length: 13 amino acids. CDR1 and CDR2 from the germline V gene are MNHEY and SVGAGI. Here the CDR3 reads CASRMSSGNTIYF. The CDR3 DNA is TGTGCCAGCAGGATGAGCTCTGGAAACACCATATATTTT.

CDR3 region: CASSYWGQGDTQYF. DNA for the CDR3: TGTGCCAGCAGTTACTGGGGACAGGGGGATACGCAGTATTTT. The gene calls are TRBV6-5 and TRBJ2-3; 10 bases are shared with TRBD1. V lost 1 base to trimming and J lost 6 bases; unmatched junction nucleotides: 1. This CDR3 comprises 14 residues. Germline V CDR1 and CDR2: MNHEY, SVGAGI.

This sequence joins TRBV7-8 and TRBJ2-2; the D gene is possibly TRBD2 (6 bases). There are 15 residues in the CDR3. V dropped 0 bases and J dropped 3 bases, with 8 bases sitting between them. Looked up from germline, CDR1 is SGHVS and CDR2 is FQNEAQ. Here the CDR3 DNA reads TGTGCCAGCAGCTTAGCCGGGAGTTACACCGGGGAGCTGTTTTTT. Its translation: CASSLAGSYTGELFF.

The sample holds a few counts of this clone. The DNA for the CDR3 is TGTGCCAGCAGGCCGACAGGGGCCTATGGCTACACCTTC. Amino acids: CASRPTGAYGYTF. The gene calls are TRBV2 and TRBJ1-2; 8 nucleotides align to TRBD1. From germline, CDR1 is SNHLY and CDR2 FYNNEI. This CDR3 comprises 13 residues. V dropped 6 bases and J dropped 4; count of bases not matched to a gene: 4.

The genes are TRBV18 and TRBJ1-5; 11 bases line up with TRBD1. This CDR3 region has 16 residues. CDR1 and CDR2 (germline): KGHSH, LQKENI. After removal of 4 bases from V and 6 bases from J, the junction contained 8 bases not matched to a gene. The CDR3 sequence: CASSLSGTGGTQPQHF. Written as DNA, the CDR3 is TGTGCCAGCTCACTCTCCGGGACAGGGGGTACTCAGCCCCAGCATTTT.

J is TRBJ1-2 and V is TRBV5-8; D not resolved. The germline V and J ends were trimmed by 3 bases and 4 bases, with 10 bases remaining between them. The CDR3 has 13 residues. Per the germline V gene, CDR1 is SGHTS and CDR2 is YDEGEE. CDR3 bases: TGTGCCAGCAGCTATACAGTACCCTATGGCTACACCTTC. It codes for CASSYTVPYGYTF.

V usage is TRBV3-1 (or the pseudogene TRBV3-2) and J usage is TRBJ2-2; TRBD1 aligns across 7 bases. The CDR3 is 15 amino acids. The V gene's germline CDR1 is LGHDT and CDR2 YNNKEL (reference sequence). V shed 4 bases and J 2 bases; nucleotides not matched to a gene: 4. CDR3 region: CASSLGQLNTGELFF. Written as DNA, the CDR3 is TGTGCCAGCAGCCTGGGACAGCTTAACACCGGGGAGCTGTTTTTT.

The chain combines TRBV28 with TRBJ1-5; TRBD1 aligns across 8 bases. The CDR3 is 16 residues long. The germline V gene encodes CDR1 MDHEN and CDR2 SYDVKM. J was trimmed by 1 base and V by 6 bases; bases with no gene match: 8. CDR3 DNA: TGTGCCAGCAGATCTCAACAGGGGGTAAGCAATCAGCCCCAGCATTTT. As protein: CASRSQQGVSNQPQHF.

The chain has TRBV3-1 (or the pseudogene TRBV3-2) and TRBJ1-2, with D maybe TRBD1 (5 bases). V was pared by 2 bases and J by 8 bases, with 21 bases between. Germline V gene sequence: CDR1 LGHDT, CDR2 YNNKEL (reference sequence). This CDR3 comprises 16 residues. DNA for the CDR3: TGTGCCAGCAGCCAAACTGGGGGGAGATCGATGCGAGGCTACACCTTC. The encoded protein is CASSQTGGRSMRGYTF.

The V call is TRBV6-1, the J call TRBJ1-3; D is ambiguous. The CDR3 contains 15 residues. Germline CDR1 is MNHNS and CDR2 is SASEGT. Trimming removed 0 bases from V and 4 bases from J, with 10 bases in between. The CDR3: CASSEAPGSGNTIYF. The DNA of the CDR3 is TGTGCCAGCAGTGAAGCGCCAGGTTCAGGAAACACCATATATTTT.

The rearrangement uses TRBV19 and TRBJ2-1; possible D gene TRBD2, 6 bases. With 7 bases removed from V and 4 bases from J, the gap between germline ends came to 17 bases. CDR1 LNHDA and CDR2 SQIVND come from the germline V gene (reference sequence). The CDR3 totals 15 residues. CDR3 DNA sequence: TGTGCCAGTACCTCCCTATGGGGGGAGTACAATGAGCAGTTCTTC. As protein: CASTSLWGEYNEQFF.

The chain joins TRBV6-2 or TRBV6-3 to TRBJ2-4, with 10 bases that match TRBD1. The CDR3 contains 17 residues. The V gene end was trimmed by 2 bases and the J gene end by 1 base; junction bases not matched to a gene: 5. The germline V gene encodes CDR1 MNHEY and CDR2 SVGEGT. The CDR3 bases are TGTGCCAGCAGTTACGGGGGGACAGGGGTTGCCAAAAACATTCAGTACTTC. Protein sequence: CASSYGGTGVAKNIQYF.

This clone was seen just once. The rearrangement joins TRBV19 to TRBJ2-1; 10 positions match TRBD2. CDR1 and CDR2 (germline): LNHDA, SQIVND (reference sequence). Losses at the gene ends were 7 bases for V and 9 bases for J; bases not matched to a gene: 15. The CDR3 consists of 16 residues. The CDR3 nucleotides read TGTGCCAGTAACCCCCCCTCCAGCGGGGGGGGCATTGAGCAGTTCTTC. Encoded protein: CASNPPSSGGGIEQFF.

V usage is TRBV7-9 and J usage is TRBJ1-1; possible D gene TRBD1, 6 bases. The ends were cut back, 1 base at V and 5 bases at J, with 11 bases in the middle. The CDR3 runs 14 residues. CDR1 is SEHNR and CDR2 is FQNEAQ in the germline V gene (reference sequence). Written as DNA, the CDR3 is TGTGCCAGCAGCTTAGGTCAGGGGATGACTGAAGCTTTCTTT. It codes for CASSLGQGMTEAFF.

The chain links TRBV30 to TRBJ2-3; D is perhaps TRBD1 (6 bases). Germline V gives CDR1 GTSNPN, CDR2 SVGIG (reference sequence). Trimming removed 2 bases at V and 6 bases at J, with 6 bases between. This CDR3 contains 11 residues. CDR3 nucleotides: TGTGCCTGGAGTCAGGGGGATACGCAGTATTTT. Translated, it gives CAWSQGDTQYF.

The V call is TRBV12-2, the J call TRBJ2-3; the listed D gene, TRBD1, was not tested against the DNA. TRBV12-2 is a pseudogene locus. The CDR3 totals 19 residues. The CDR3 region is CASRLPPGQGTQSTDTQYF. CDR3 DNA sequence: TGTGCAAGTCGCTTACCGCCGGGACAGGGAACCCAAAGCACAGATACGCAGTATTTT.

This clone has at least ten counts. This sample also contains other DNA sequences that code for the same CDR3. V usage is TRBV27 and J usage is TRBJ1-6, with no clear D. Trimming shortened V by 5 bases and J by 0 bases, and 5 bases separated the two germline ends. There are 14 residues in the CDR3. CDR1 MNHEY and CDR2 SMNVEV come from the germline V gene (reference sequence). The CDR3 sequence is CASSLSSYNSPLHF. CDR3 in DNA: TGTGCCAGCAGTCTGAGCTCCTATAATTCACCCCTCCACTTT.